The next 4 T cell receptor beta chains were all read from a single sample in a study of T cell changes during pregnancy in multiple sclerosis. The repertoire was sequenced with immunoSEQ multiplex PCR; TCRdb's copy has only in-frame clones and lacks some. The sample shows about 38,000 clones, approximately 91% of them seen only once. The sequencing used CD4+ T cells from peripheral blood mononuclear cells, collected after pregnancy. The receptors derive from a female donor in good health, enrolled as a control in a pregnancy study.

The chain recombines TRBV30 with TRBJ2-3; tentative D call: TRBD2 (5 bases). CDR3 length: 15 residues. V lost 0 bases and J 1 base, leaving 11 bases between the germline ends. Looked up from germline, CDR1 is GTSNPN and CDR2 is SVGIG (reference sequence). CDR3 DNA sequence: TGTGCCTGGAGTGTTCGAGGGCAGGGCACAGATACGCAGTATTTT. This encodes CAWSVRGQGTDTQYF.

V usage is TRBV5-4 and J usage is TRBJ2-1; 9 bases line up with TRBD2. Trimming cost V 0 bases and J 4 bases; bases outside gene matches: 2. CDR1 and CDR2 from the germline V gene are SGHNT and YYREEE (reference sequence). This CDR3 has 15 residues. CDR3 sequence reads: CASSLVAGGYNEQFF. Written as DNA, the CDR3 is TGTGCCAGCAGCTTGGTGGCGGGAGGGTACAATGAGCAGTTCTTC.

The chain links TRBV7-2 to TRBJ2-7; D is undetermined. Germline values: CDR1 SGHTA, CDR2 FQGNSA. V gave up 1 base and J gave up 7 bases, with 14 bases separating them. This CDR3 has 14 amino acids. The CDR3 coding sequence is TGTGCCAGCAGCTTAGTAGAAGCGCGTGGGGAGCAGTACTTC. It translates to CASSLVEARGEQYF.

The CDR3: CASSLGGAGGPNTGELFF. CDR3 DNA: TGTGCCAGCAGCTTAGGGGGCGCGGGGGGACCGAACACCGGGGAGCTGTTTTTT. J is TRBJ2-2 and V is TRBV11-3, with 8 bases that match TRBD2. Trimming removed 1 base from V and 0 bases from J; junction bases left unmatched: 7. Germline lookup yields CDR1 SGHNT and CDR2 YENEEA. The CDR3 runs to 18 residues. The variable domain in full, with the rest retrieved from reference TRBV11-3 and TRBJ2-2, is EAGVVQSPRYKIIEKKQPVAFWCNPISGHNTLYWYLQNLGQGPELLIRYENEEAVDDSQLPKDRFSAERLKGVDSTLKIQPAELGDSAVYLCASSLGGAGGPNTGELFFGEGSRLTVL.